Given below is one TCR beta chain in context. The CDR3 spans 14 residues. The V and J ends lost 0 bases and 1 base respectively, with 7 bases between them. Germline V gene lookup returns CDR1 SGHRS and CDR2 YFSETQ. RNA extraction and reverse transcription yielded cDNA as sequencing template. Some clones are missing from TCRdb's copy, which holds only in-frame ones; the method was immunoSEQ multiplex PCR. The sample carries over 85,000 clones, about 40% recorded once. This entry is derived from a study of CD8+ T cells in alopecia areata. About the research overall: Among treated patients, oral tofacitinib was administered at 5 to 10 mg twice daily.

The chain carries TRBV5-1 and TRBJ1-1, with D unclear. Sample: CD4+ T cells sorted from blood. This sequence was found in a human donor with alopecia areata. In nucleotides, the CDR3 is TGCGCCAGCAGCTTGGAACTGGGGAACACTGAAGCTTTCTTT. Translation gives CASSLELGNTEAFF.